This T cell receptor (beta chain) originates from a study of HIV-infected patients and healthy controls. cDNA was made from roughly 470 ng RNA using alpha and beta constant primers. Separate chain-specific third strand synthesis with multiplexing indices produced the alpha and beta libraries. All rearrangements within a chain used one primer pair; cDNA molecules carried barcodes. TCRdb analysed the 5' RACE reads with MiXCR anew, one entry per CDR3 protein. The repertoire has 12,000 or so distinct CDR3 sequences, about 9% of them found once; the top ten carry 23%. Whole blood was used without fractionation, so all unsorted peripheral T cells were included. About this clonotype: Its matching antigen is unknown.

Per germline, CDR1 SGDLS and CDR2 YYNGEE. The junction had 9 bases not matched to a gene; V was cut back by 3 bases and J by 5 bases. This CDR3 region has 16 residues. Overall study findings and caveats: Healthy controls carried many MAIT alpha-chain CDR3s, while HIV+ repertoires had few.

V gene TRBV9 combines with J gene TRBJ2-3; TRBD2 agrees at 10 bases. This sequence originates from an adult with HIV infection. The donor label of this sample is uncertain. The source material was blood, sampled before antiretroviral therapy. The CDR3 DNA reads TGTGCCAGCAGCGGGGGGACTAGCGTAAAGGGAGATACGCAGTATTTT. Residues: CASSGGTSVKGDTQYF.